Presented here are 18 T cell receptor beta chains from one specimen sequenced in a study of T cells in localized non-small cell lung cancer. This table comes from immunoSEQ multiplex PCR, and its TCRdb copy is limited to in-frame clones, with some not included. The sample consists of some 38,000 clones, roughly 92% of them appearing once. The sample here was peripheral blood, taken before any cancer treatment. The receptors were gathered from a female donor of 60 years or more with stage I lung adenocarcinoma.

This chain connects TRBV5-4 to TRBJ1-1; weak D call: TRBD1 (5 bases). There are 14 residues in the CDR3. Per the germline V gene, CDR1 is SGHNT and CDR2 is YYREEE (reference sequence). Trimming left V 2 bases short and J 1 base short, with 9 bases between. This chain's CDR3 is CASSFSQGNTEAFF. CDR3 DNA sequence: TGTGCCAGCAGCTTCTCCCAGGGGAACACTGAAGCTTTCTTT.

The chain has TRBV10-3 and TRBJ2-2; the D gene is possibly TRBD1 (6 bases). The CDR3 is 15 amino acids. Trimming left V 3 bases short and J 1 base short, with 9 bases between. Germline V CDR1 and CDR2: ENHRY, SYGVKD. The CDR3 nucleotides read TGTGCCATCAGTGAACAGGGCGAGAACACCGGGGAGCTGTTTTTT. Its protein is CAISEQGENTGELFF.

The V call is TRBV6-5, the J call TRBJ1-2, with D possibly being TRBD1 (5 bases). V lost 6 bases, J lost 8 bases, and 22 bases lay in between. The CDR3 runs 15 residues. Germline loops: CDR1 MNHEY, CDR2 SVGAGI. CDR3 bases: TGTGCCAGCAGCCGACGCGGGTTGGGGGTCGGGGGCTACACCTTC. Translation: CASSRRGLGVGGYTF.

DNA for the CDR3: TGTGCCAGCAGTGAATACACCTGGGGGGGAAGAAATTCACCCCTCCACTTT. It encodes CASSEYTWGGRNSPLHF. The chain recombines TRBV2 with TRBJ1-6, with a tentative D call TRBD1 (5 bases). Germline lookup yields CDR1 SNHLY and CDR2 FYNNEI. The CDR3 loop spans 17 amino acids. V gave up 2 bases and J gave up 7 bases, with 18 bases separating them.

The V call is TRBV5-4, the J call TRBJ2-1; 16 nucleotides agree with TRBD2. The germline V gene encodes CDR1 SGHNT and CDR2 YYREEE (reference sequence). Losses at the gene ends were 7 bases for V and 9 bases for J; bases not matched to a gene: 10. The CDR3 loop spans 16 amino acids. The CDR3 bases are TGTGCCAGCCGCGGAGGGACTAGCGGGGGGGCGGGTGAGCAGTTCTTC. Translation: CASRGGTSGGAGEQFF.

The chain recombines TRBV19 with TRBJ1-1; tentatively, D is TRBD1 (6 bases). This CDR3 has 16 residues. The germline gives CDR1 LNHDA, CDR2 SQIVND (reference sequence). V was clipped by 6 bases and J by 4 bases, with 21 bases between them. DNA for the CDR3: TGTGCCAGTAGCCCAGGCCAGCCCAGGGGAGGCACTGAAGCTTTCTTT. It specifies CASSPGQPRGGTEAFF.

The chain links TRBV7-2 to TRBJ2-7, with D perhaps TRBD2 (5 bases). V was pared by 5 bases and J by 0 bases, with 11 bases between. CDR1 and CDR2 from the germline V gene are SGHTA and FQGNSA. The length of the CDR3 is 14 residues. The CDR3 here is CASSTDSSSYEQYF. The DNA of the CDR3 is TGTGCCAGCAGCACGGACTCCAGCTCCTACGAGCAGTACTTC. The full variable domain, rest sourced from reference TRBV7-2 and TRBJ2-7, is GAGVSQSPSNKVTEKGKDVELRCDPISGHTALYWYRQSLGQGLEFLIYFQGNSAPDKSGLPSDRFSAERTGGSVSTLTIQRTQQEDSAVYLCASSTDSSSYEQYFGPGTRLTVT.

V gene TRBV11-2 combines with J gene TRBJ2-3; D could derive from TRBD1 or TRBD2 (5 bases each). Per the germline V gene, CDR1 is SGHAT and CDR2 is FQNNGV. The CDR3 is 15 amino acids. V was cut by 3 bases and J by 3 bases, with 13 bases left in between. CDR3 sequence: CASSFLGTGTDTQYF. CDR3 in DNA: TGTGCCAGCAGCTTTCTGGGGACGGGGACAGATACGCAGTATTTT.

As DNA, the CDR3 is TGTGCCAGCAGTGGTACAGGGGGAAGGTTGGATACGCAGTATTTT. Encoded protein: CASSGTGGRLDTQYF. The J gene is TRBJ2-3, the V gene TRBV2; 8 nucleotides match TRBD1. CDR3 length: 15 residues. The germline CDR1 and CDR2 sequences are SNHLY and FYNNEI. V dropped 4 bases and J dropped 6; count of bases not matched to a gene: 9.

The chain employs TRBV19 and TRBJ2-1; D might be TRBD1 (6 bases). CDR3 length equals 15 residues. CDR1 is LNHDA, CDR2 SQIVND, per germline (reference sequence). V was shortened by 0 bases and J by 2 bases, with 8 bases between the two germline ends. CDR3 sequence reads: CASSIEGTTYNEQFF. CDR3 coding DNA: TGTGCCAGTAGTATAGAGGGGACAACCTACAATGAGCAGTTCTTC.

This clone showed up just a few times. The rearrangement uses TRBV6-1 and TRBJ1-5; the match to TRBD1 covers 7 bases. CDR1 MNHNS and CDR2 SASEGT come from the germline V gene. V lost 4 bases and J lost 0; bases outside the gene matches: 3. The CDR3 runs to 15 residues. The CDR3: CASSGGTDSNQPQHF. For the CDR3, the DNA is TGTGCCAGCAGTGGGGGGACAGATAGCAATCAGCCCCAGCATTTT.

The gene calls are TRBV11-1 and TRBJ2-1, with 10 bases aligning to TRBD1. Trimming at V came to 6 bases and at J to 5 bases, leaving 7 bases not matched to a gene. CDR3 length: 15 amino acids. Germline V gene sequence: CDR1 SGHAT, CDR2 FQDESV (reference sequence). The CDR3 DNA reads TGTGCCAGCAGTGACAGGGGGCGATCGAACAATGAGCAGTTCTTC. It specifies CASSDRGRSNNEQFF. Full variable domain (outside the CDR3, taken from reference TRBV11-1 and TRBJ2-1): EAEVAQSPRYKITEKSQAVAFWCDPISGHATLYWYRQILGQGPELLVQFQDESVVDDSQLPKDRFSAERLKGVDSTLKIQPAELGDSAMYLCASSDRGRSNNEQFFGPGTRLTVL.

The CDR3 bases are TGTGCCAGCAGTGAGACAGGGGCCTTCTACGAGCAGTACTTC. Its protein product is CASSETGAFYEQYF. The chain combines TRBV6-5 with TRBJ2-7, with TRBD1 identical over 8 bases. The V gene end was trimmed by 5 bases and the J gene end by 3 bases; junction bases not matched to a gene: 6. Germline V gene sequence: CDR1 MNHEY, CDR2 SVGAGI. CDR3 size: 14 residues.

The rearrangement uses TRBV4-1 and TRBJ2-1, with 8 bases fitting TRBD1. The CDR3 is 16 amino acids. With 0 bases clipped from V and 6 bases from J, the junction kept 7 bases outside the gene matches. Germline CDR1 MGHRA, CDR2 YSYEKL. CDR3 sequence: CASSQDSGRGLNEQFF. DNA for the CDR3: TGCGCCAGCAGCCAAGATAGTGGCAGGGGGCTCAATGAGCAGTTCTTC.

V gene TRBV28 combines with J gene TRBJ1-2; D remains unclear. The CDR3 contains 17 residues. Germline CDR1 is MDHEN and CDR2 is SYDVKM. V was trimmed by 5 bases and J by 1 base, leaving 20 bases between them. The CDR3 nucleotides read TGTGCCAGCAGTCCTCCGTTGGGCCTGGGAAATAACTATGGCTACACCTTC. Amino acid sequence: CASSPPLGLGNNYGYTF.

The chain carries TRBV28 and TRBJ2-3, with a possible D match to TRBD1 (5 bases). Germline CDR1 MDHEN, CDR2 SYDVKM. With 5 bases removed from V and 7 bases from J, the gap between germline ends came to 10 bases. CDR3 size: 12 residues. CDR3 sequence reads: CASSRPGYTQYF. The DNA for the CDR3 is TGTGCCAGCAGTCGACCAGGGTATACGCAGTATTTT.

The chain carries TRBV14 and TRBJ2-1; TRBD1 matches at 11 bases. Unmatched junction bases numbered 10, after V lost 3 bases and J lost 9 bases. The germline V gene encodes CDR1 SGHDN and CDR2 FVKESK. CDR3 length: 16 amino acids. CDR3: CASSHRGQGARTEQFF. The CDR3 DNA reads TGTGCCAGCAGCCACCGTGGACAGGGGGCCCGGACTGAGCAGTTCTTC.

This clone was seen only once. The chain's CDR3 is CASSLGVPYGYTF. For the CDR3, the DNA is TGTGCCAGCAGCTTGGGAGTTCCCTATGGCTACACCTTC. The chain couples TRBV7-9 to TRBJ1-2; D not resolved. Germline-derived CDR1 and CDR2 are SEHNR and FQNEAQ (reference sequence). CDR3 length: 13 residues. Trimming stripped 3 bases from V and 4 bases from J, with 9 bases between.